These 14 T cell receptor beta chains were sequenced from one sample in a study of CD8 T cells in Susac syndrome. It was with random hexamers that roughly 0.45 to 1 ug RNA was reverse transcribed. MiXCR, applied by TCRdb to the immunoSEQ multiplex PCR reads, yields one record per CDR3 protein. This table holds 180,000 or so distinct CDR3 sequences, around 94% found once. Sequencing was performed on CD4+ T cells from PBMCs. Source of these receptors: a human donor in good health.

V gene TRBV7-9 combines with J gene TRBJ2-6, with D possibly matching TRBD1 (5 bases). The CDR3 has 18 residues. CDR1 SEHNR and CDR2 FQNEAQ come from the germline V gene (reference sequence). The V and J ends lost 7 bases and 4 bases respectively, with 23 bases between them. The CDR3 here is CASTPLPTGRGGANVLTF. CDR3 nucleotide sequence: TGTGCCAGCACCCCCCTCCCCACAGGCCGTGGGGGGGCCAACGTCCTGACTTTC.

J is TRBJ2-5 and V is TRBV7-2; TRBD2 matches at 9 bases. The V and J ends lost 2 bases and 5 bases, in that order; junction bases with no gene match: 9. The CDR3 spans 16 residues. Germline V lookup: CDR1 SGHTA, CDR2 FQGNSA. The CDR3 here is CASSLRRLAGIETQYF. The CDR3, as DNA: TGTGCCAGCAGCTTAAGGCGGCTAGCGGGGATCGAGACCCAGTACTTC.

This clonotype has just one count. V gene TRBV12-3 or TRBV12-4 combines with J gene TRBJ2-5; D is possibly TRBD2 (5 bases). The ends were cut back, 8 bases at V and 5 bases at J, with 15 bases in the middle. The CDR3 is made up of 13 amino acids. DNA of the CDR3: TGTGCCAGCCTCCGGGATAGCACGGAGACCCAGTACTTC. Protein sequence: CASLRDSTETQYF.

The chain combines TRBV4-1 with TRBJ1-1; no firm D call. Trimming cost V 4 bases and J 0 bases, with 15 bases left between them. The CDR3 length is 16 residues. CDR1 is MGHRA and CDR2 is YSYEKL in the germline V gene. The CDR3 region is CASSLSDPTMNTEAFF. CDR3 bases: TGCGCCAGCAGCCTATCCGATCCCACTATGAACACTGAAGCTTTCTTT.

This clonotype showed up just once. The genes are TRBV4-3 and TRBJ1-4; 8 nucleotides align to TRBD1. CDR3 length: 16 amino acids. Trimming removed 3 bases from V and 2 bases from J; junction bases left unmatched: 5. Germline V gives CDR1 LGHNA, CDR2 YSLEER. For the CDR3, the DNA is TGCGCCAGCAGCCATAGCAGGGGGCCGACTAATGAAAAACTGTTTTTT. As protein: CASSHSRGPTNEKLFF.

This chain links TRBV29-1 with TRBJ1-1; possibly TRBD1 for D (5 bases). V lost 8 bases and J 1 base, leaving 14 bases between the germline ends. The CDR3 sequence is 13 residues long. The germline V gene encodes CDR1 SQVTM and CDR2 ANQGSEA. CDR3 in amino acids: CSSRGSGNTEAFF. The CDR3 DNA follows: TGCAGCTCCCGGGGCTCGGGGAACACTGAAGCTTTCTTT.

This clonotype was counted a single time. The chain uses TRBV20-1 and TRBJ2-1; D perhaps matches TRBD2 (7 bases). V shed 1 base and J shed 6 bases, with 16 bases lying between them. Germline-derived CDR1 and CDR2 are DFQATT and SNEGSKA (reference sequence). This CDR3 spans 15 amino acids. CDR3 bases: TGCAGTGCTAGAGGCGGGTGGGGGGGCCCCAATGAGCAGTTCTTC. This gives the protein CSARGGWGGPNEQFF.

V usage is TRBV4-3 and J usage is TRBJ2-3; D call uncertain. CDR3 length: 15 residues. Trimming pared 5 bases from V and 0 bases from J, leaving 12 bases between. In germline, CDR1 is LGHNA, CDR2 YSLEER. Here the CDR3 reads CASSLQRSSTDTQYF. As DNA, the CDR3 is TGCGCCAGCAGCTTGCAACGGTCCAGCACAGATACGCAGTATTTT.

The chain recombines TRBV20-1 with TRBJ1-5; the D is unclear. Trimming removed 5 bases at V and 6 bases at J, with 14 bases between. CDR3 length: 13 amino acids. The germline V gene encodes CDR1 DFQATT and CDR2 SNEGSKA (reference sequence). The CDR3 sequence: CSAGQPGVQPQHF. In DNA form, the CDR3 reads TGCAGTGCTGGGCAACCTGGGGTTCAGCCCCAGCATTTT.

The DNA of the CDR3 is TGTGCCAGCAGTGCATGGACAGGGAGGGAGGAGACCCAGTACTTC. It codes for CASSAWTGREETQYF. J is TRBJ2-5 and V is TRBV2, with D perhaps TRBD1 (8 bases). CDR3 length: 15 amino acids. Germline CDR1 SNHLY, CDR2 FYNNEI. The V gene lost 4 bases and the J gene lost 5 bases, with 17 bases spanning the gap.

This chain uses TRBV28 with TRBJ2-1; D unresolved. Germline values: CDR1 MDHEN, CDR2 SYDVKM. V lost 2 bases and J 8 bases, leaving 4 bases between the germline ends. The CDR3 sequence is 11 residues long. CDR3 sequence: CASSLVHEQFF. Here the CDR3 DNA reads TGTGCCAGCAGTTTAGTCCATGAGCAGTTCTTC.

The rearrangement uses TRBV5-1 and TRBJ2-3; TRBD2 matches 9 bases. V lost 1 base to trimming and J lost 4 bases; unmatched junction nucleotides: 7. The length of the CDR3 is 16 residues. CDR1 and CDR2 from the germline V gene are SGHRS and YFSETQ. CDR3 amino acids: CASSLLGGGAPDTQYF. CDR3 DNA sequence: TGCGCCAGCAGCTTGCTCGGCGGGGGGGCGCCAGATACGCAGTATTTT.

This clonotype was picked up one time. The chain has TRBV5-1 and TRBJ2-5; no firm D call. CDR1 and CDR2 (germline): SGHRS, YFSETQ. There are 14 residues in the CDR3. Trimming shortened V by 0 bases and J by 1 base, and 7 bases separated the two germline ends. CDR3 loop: CASSLEAAQETQYF. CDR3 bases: TGCGCCAGCAGCTTGGAAGCAGCCCAAGAGACCCAGTACTTC.

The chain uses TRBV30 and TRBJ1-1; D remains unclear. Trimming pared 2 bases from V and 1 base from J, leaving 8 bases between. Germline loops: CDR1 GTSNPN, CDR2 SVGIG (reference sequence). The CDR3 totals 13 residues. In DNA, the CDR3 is TGTGCCTGGAGTCCAGCGGGGAACACTGAAGCTTTCTTT. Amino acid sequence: CAWSPAGNTEAFF.